This entry lists 14 T cell receptor beta chains sequenced from one sample in a study of control samples from healthy donors and cancer patients (dated by TCRdb to 2019 to 2021). Library preparation used the immunoSEQ multiplex PCR assay. Held by TCRdb, this immuneACCESS table contains in-frame sequences only and omits some clones. Under half of the omission traces to an unresolved V gene where checked; the cause of the rest is unknown. This sample gives some 200,000 clones in total; roughly 94% of them show up just once. In total, the top ten clones hold over 1.2% of the sample. Sequencing was done on a sample of blood. The origin of the receptors is a man in his fifties or sixties in good health.

The chain carries TRBV2 and TRBJ1-4; D not resolved. Deletions cut 8 bases from V and 3 bases from J, with 10 bases between. The CDR3 length is 13 residues. Germline CDR1 reads SNHLY; CDR2 reads FYNNEI. DNA for the CDR3: TGTGCCAGCGCCTTGGAGTCTAATGAAAAACTGTTTTTT. Protein: CASALESNEKLFF.

The J gene is TRBJ1-1, the V gene TRBV10-2; D remains ambiguous. CDR1 and CDR2 from the germline V gene are WSHSY and SAAADI. Trimming cost V 2 bases and J 4 bases, with 17 bases left between them. The CDR3 spans 16 residues. In nucleotides, the CDR3 is TGCGCCAGCAGTGAGGCCACCCCGTCCGTGGGCACTGAAGCTTTCTTT. This codes for CASSEATPSVGTEAFF.

The genes are TRBV19 and TRBJ1-1; no firm D call. V lost 1 base and J lost 3, with 12 bases in between. The CDR3 contains 15 residues. The V gene's germline CDR1 is LNHDA and CDR2 SQIVND (reference sequence). This CDR3 reads CASSIGAVEDTEAFF. CDR3 DNA: TGTGCCAGTAGTATAGGCGCGGTTGAGGACACTGAAGCTTTCTTT. The variable domain in full, with the rest retrieved from reference TRBV19 and TRBJ1-1, is DGGITQSPKYLFRKEGQNVTLSCEQNLNHDAMYWYRQDPGQGLRLIYYSQIVNDFQKGDIAEGYSVSREKKESFPLTVTSAQKNPTAFYLCASSIGAVEDTEAFFGQGTRLTVV.

The chain recombines TRBV24-1 with TRBJ1-5; 12 nucleotides agree with TRBD1. The CDR3 contains 17 residues. Germline CDR1 KGHDR, CDR2 SFDVKD. The V segment lost 4 bases and the J segment 6 bases; nucleotides outside the gene matches: 9. CDR3: CATSDSGTGGDGQPQHF. CDR3 DNA sequence: TGTGCCACCAGTGACTCCGGGACAGGGGGCGATGGTCAGCCCCAGCATTTT.

The sample holds one count of this clone. The CDR3 DNA follows: TGCGCCAGCACCCAGTCTTCAACTAATGAAAAACTGTTTTTT. Translation: CASTQSSTNEKLFF. V and J are TRBV5-1 and TRBJ1-4; D is undetermined. CDR3 length equals 14 residues. Germline CDR1 reads SGHRS; CDR2 reads YFSETQ. V was trimmed by 6 bases and J by 0 bases, leaving 9 bases between them.

This clone was seen a single time. This chain uses TRBV25-1 with TRBJ1-6, with unresolved D. CDR3 size: 16 residues. The V and J ends lost 4 bases and 9 bases respectively, with 19 bases between them. CDR1 and CDR2 (germline): MGHDK, SYGVNS. The CDR3 region has the DNA TGTGCCAGCAGTGCTGCCCGGGCCTTCGTTGGTTCACCCCTCCACTTT. Amino acid sequence: CASSAARAFVGSPLHF. The entire variable domain, with the rest obtained from reference TRBV25-1 and TRBJ1-6, is as follows: EADIYQTPRYLVIGTGKKITLECSQTMGHDKMYWYQQDPGMELHLIHYSYGVNSTEKGDLSSESTVSRIRTEHFPLTLESARPSHTSQYLCASSAARAFVGSPLHFGNGTRLTVT.

The rearrangement links TRBV5-4 to TRBJ2-3, with a possible D match to TRBD2 (6 bases). V gave up 4 bases and J gave up 2 bases, with 11 bases separating them. The germline V gene has CDR1 SGHNT and CDR2 YYREEE (reference sequence). The CDR3 contains 14 residues. Here the CDR3 reads CASSAGGVTDTQYF. The DNA for the CDR3 is TGTGCCAGCAGCGCTGGCGGGGTCACAGATACGCAGTATTTT.

Note on this clone: Other nucleotide sequences from this sample produce the same CDR3. The chain has TRBV2 and TRBJ1-5, with 8 bases identical to TRBD1. CDR3 size: 15 residues. The germline V gene has CDR1 SNHLY and CDR2 FYNNEI. V lost 4 bases and J lost 6; bases outside the gene matches: 8. This chain's CDR3 is CASSGFQGAGQPQHF. CDR3 DNA: TGTGCCAGCAGTGGGTTCCAGGGGGCTGGTCAGCCCCAGCATTTT.

The V call is TRBV28, the J call TRBJ2-7, with TRBD1 as a possible D gene (7 bases). Looked up from germline, CDR1 is MDHEN and CDR2 is SYDVKM. V shed 4 bases and J shed 3 bases, with 13 bases lying between them. This CDR3 comprises 14 residues. The CDR3 bases are TGTGCCAGCAGTTGGAGGGGGCTCGGCTACGAGCAGTACGTC. Amino acid sequence: CASSWRGLGYEQYV.

The chain links TRBV3-1 (or the pseudogene TRBV3-2) to TRBJ2-7; 9 bases fit TRBD2. The CDR3 sequence is 15 residues long. The junction had 11 bases not matched to a gene; V was cut back by 4 bases and J by 7 bases. Germline V gene sequence: CDR1 LGHDT, CDR2 YNNKEL (reference sequence). In DNA form, the CDR3 reads TGTGCCAGCAGCCTTCTTGCGGGGGGGCCGGATGAGCAGTACTTC. The encoded protein is CASSLLAGGPDEQYF.

V gene TRBV11-2 combines with J gene TRBJ2-7; D is unresolved. Germline V gives CDR1 SGHAT, CDR2 FQNNGV. V was trimmed by 4 bases and J by 2 bases, leaving 3 bases between them. The CDR3 runs 11 residues. CDR3 sequence (DNA): TGTGCCAGCAGCTCAGCCTACGAGCAGTACTTC. It yields the protein CASSSAYEQYF. The complete variable domain, with remaining parts taken from reference TRBV11-2 and TRBJ2-7, reads EAGVAQSPRYKIIEKRQSVAFWCNPISGHATLYWYQQILGQGPKLLIQFQNNGVVDDSQLPKDRFSAERLKGVDSTLKIQPAKLEDSAVYLCASSSAYEQYFGPGTRLTVT.

The V gene is TRBV11-2, the J gene TRBJ2-7, with D perhaps assigned TRBD1 or TRBD2 (5 bases each). This CDR3 is 17 amino acids long. Between the trimmed V and J ends, which lost 0 bases and 3 bases, there was a span of 18 bases. CDR1 is SGHAT, CDR2 FQNNGV, per germline. Here the CDR3 reads CASSLDNSRWDHYEQYF. The CDR3, as DNA: TGTGCCAGCAGCTTAGACAACAGCCGATGGGACCACTACGAGCAGTACTTC. Supplemented by reference TRBV11-2 and TRBJ2-7, the full variable domain reads EAGVAQSPRYKIIEKRQSVAFWCNPISGHATLYWYQQILGQGPKLLIQFQNNGVVDDSQLPKDRFSAERLKGVDSTLKIQPAKLEDSAVYLCASSLDNSRWDHYEQYFGPGTRLTVT.

The chain has TRBV10-3 and TRBJ2-7; 9 nucleotides line up with TRBD1. This CDR3 comprises 15 residues. Germline assignment: CDR1 ENHRY and CDR2 SYGVKD. Trimming cost V 6 bases and J 3 bases; bases outside gene matches: 9. This CDR3 reads CAIREGQGAFYEQYF. The CDR3, as DNA: TGTGCCATCAGAGAGGGACAGGGAGCCTTCTACGAGCAGTACTTC.

In its sample, this clone was seen once. CDR3 coding DNA: TGTGCCAGCAGCGTAGCTTACGGGACAGGGAGTGATGGCTACACCTTC. Its translation is CASSVAYGTGSDGYTF. V gene TRBV9 combines with J gene TRBJ1-2; 9 bases fit TRBD1. Per the germline V gene, CDR1 is SGDLS and CDR2 is YYNGEE. The CDR3 is 16 residues long. The V and J ends lost 0 bases and 6 bases, in that order; junction bases with no gene match: 9.